Listed below are T cell receptor beta chains from one sample, sequenced in a study of blood T cell repertoires in COVID-19. Produced via immunoSEQ multiplex PCR; TCRdb's table is partial and in-frame only. The sample carries 250,000 to 300,000 clones, 89% recorded once. The source material was peripheral blood. The source of these receptors is a woman in her 40s who had recovered from COVID-19. The CDR3 runs from the conserved cysteine through the conserved F or W. Each record gives: clone size, V gene, J gene, CDR3 protein. Expanded clones get a size class; other rows say once, few or many, or leave the size out.

abundance: NA; v_gene: TRBV18; j_gene: TRBJ2-7; CDR3aa: CASSPWTGDGYEQYF
abundance: few; v_gene: TRBV24-1; j_gene: TRBJ1-2; CDR3aa: CATSDGQGGYGYTF
abundance: NA; v_gene: TRBV7-9; j_gene: TRBJ2-3; CDR3aa: CASSKRQADSTDTQYF
abundance: NA; v_gene: TRBV15; j_gene: TRBJ2-5; CDR3aa: CATSNSGGSGETQYF
abundance: NA; v_gene: TRBV6-5; j_gene: TRBJ1-1; CDR3aa: CASSSRDLGTEAFF
abundance: NA; v_gene: TRBV20-1; j_gene: TRBJ1-5; CDR3aa: CSASYSGGFNQPQHF
abundance: NA; v_gene: TRBV3-1/TRBV3-2; j_gene: TRBJ2-5; CDR3aa: CASSPSGGPGGETQYF
abundance: NA; v_gene: TRBV12-5; j_gene: TRBJ2-3; CDR3aa: CASGHSPDTQYF
abundance: NA; v_gene: TRBV18; j_gene: TRBJ2-5; CDR3aa: CASSQTSGQETQYF
abundance: NA; v_gene: TRBV7-2; j_gene: TRBJ1-6; CDR3aa: CASSPRTLHYSPLHF
abundance: NA; v_gene: TRBV28; j_gene: TRBJ2-4; CDR3aa: CASGGGAKNIQYF
abundance: NA; v_gene: TRBV10-3; j_gene: TRBJ2-3; CDR3aa: CAIRMGSEDTQYF
abundance: NA; v_gene: TRBV9; j_gene: TRBJ1-2; CDR3aa: CASSVGGQSNYGYTF
abundance: once; v_gene: TRBV19; j_gene: TRBJ2-4; CDR3aa: CASSMPQPLGLAKNIQYF